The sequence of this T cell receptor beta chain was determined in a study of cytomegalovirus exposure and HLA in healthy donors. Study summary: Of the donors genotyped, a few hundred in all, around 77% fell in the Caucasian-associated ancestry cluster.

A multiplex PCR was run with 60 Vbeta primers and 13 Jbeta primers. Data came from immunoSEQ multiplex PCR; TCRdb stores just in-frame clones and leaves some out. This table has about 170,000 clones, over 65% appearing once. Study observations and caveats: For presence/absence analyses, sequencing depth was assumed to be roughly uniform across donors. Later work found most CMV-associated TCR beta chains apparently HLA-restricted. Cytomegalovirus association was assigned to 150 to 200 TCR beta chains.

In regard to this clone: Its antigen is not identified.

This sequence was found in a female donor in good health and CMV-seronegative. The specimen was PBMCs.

CDR3 nucleotides: TGCGCCAGCAGCCAAGGTCGCGGCAGCTCGGACACAGATACGCAGTATTTT. Protein: CASSQGRGSSDTDTQYF. The chain couples TRBV4-1 to TRBJ2-3, with unresolved D. This CDR3 comprises 17 residues. The V end was cut by 1 base, the J end by 2 bases, with 16 bases between. Looked up from germline, CDR1 is MGHRA and CDR2 is YSYEKL.